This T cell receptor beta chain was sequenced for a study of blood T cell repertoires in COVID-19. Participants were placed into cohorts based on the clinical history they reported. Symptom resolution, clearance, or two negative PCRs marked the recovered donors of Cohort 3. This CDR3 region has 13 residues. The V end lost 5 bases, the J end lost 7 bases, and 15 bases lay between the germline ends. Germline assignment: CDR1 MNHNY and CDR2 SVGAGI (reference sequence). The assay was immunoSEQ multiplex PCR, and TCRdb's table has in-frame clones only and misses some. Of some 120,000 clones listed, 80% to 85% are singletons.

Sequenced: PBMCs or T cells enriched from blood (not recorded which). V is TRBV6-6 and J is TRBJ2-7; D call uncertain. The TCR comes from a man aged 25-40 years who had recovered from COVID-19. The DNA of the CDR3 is TGTGCCAGCAGTCACCCCTCCCCTACGGAGCAGTACTTC. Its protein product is CASSHPSPTEQYF.